One and the same sample provided the 18 T cell receptor beta chains below, sequenced in a study of cytomegalovirus exposure and HLA in healthy donors. This PCR relied on a set of 60 Vbeta primers and 13 Jbeta primers. TCRdb's copy holds only in-frame clones and misses some; the assay was immunoSEQ multiplex PCR. The sample gives roughly 130,000 clones, about 71% of which show up once; around 2.7% is in the top ten. The sequenced sample was PBMCs. The origin of the receptors is a woman aged 55 to 70 in good health and CMV-seropositive.

Concerning this clone itself: This same CDR3 is encoded by further DNA sequences in the sample. V gene TRBV5-1 combines with J gene TRBJ2-5; perhaps TRBD1 as D (5 bases). V lost 2 bases, J lost 2 bases, and 10 bases lay in between. CDR3 length equals 14 residues. Germline lookup yields CDR1 SGHRS and CDR2 YFSETQ. This chain's CDR3 is CASSFGQGQETQYF. As DNA, the CDR3 is TGCGCCAGCAGCTTCGGGCAGGGTCAAGAGACCCAGTACTTC.

V gene TRBV21-1 combines with J gene TRBJ2-1; no DNA check was done on the table's D call, TRBD2. TRBV21-1 is a documented pseudogene. The CDR3 contains 12 residues. CDR3 coding DNA: TGTGCCAGCAGCAGGGAGGGCAATGAGCAGTTCTTC. Its protein product is CASSREGNEQFF.

This clone has a handful of counts. The DNA of the CDR3 is TGTGCCAGTAGTCCAACAGGGACCGGGGAGCTGTTTTTT. Its translation is CASSPTGTGELFF. The chain combines TRBV19 with TRBJ2-2; TRBD1 might be the D (6 bases). CDR3 length equals 13 residues. V was shortened by 5 bases and J by 5 bases, with 9 bases between the two germline ends. Germline V gives CDR1 LNHDA, CDR2 SQIVND (reference sequence).

V and J are TRBV6-5 and TRBJ2-2; D unresolved. The CDR3 runs to 12 residues. CDR1 is MNHEY and CDR2 is SVGAGI in the germline V gene. Trimming took 7 bases from V and 7 from J, leaving 10 bases between them. CDR3 nucleotide sequence: TGTGCCAGCACTGAGCCGAGCGGGGAGCTGTTTTTT. As protein: CASTEPSGELFF.

The chain joins TRBV5-1 to TRBJ2-3, with D perhaps matching TRBD2 (7 bases). V shed 3 bases and J shed 6 bases, with 20 bases lying between them. The CDR3 loop spans 16 amino acids. The germline CDR1 and CDR2 sequences are SGHRS and YFSETQ. In DNA form, the CDR3 reads TGCGCCAGCAGCTCCAAGTCCGGGGGGCTGGCGGATACGCAGTATTTT. Its protein is CASSSKSGGLADTQYF. The full variable domain, its missing parts supplied by reference TRBV5-1 and TRBJ2-3, is KAGVTQTPRYLIKTRGQQVTLSCSPISGHRSVSWYQQTPGQGLQFLFEYFSETQRNKGNFPGRFSGRQFSNSRSEMNVSTLELGDSALYLCASSSKSGGLADTQYFGPGTRLTVL.

CDR3 coding DNA: TGTGCCAGCAGCCAACTAGCGGGGGGATACACCGGGGAGCTGTTTTTT. It codes for CASSQLAGGYTGELFF. The rearrangement links TRBV14 to TRBJ2-2; 11 bases line up with TRBD2. Germline V CDR1 and CDR2: SGHDN, FVKESK. V trimming: 2 bases; J trimming: 3 bases; junction bases outside the gene matches: 2. The CDR3 has 16 residues.

The rearrangement joins TRBV10-3 to TRBJ2-1; D is unclear. The germline gives CDR1 ENHRY, CDR2 SYGVKD. The CDR3 has 11 residues. V gave up 10 bases and J gave up 8 bases, with 12 bases separating them. CDR3 sequence: CATGRLDEQFF. The DNA of the CDR3 is TGTGCCACAGGCAGGTTGGATGAGCAGTTCTTC.

This chain joins TRBV11-2 and TRBJ1-2; 11 nucleotides align to TRBD1. The V gene end was trimmed by 6 bases and the J gene end by 3 bases; junction bases not matched to a gene: 3. The CDR3 loop spans 14 amino acids. In germline, CDR1 is SGHAT, CDR2 FQNNGV. The CDR3 bases are TGTGCCAGCAGTTGGACAGGGGGCGACTATGGCTACACCTTC. This encodes CASSWTGGDYGYTF.

The chain is built from TRBV7-9 and TRBJ1-2, with a tentative D call TRBD1 (5 bases). Trimming left V 1 base short and J 8 bases short, with 17 bases between. Germline V CDR1 and CDR2: SEHNR, FQNEAQ (reference sequence). This CDR3 spans 15 amino acids. CDR3 residues: CASSLEGGAQGGYTF. The CDR3 DNA sequence: TGTGCCAGCAGCTTAGAGGGCGGGGCCCAAGGGGGCTACACCTTC.

The CDR3 region is CASSETGLAGGPAYNEQFF. The CDR3 bases are TGTGCCAGCAGTGAAACGGGTCTAGCGGGGGGGCCTGCCTACAATGAGCAGTTCTTC. The chain is built from TRBV6-1 and TRBJ2-1; TRBD2 aligns across 12 bases. J was trimmed by 2 bases and V by 2 bases; bases with no gene match: 10. The CDR3 has 19 residues. The germline gives CDR1 MNHNS, CDR2 SASEGT.

The chain joins TRBV7-3 to TRBJ1-1; D remains ambiguous. The CDR3 length is 15 residues. The V and J ends lost 2 bases and 0 bases respectively, with 10 bases between them. Germline CDR1 is SGHTA and CDR2 is FQGTGA. CDR3 loop: CASSLSAYMNTEAFF. The CDR3 DNA reads as TGTGCCAGCAGCTTATCCGCTTACATGAACACTGAAGCTTTCTTT. Complete variable domain (other parts from reference TRBV7-3 and TRBJ1-1): GAGVSQTPSNKVTEKGKYVELRCDPISGHTALYWYRQSLGQGPEFLIYFQGTGAADDSGLPNDRFFAVRPEGSVSTLKIQRTERGDSAVYLCASSLSAYMNTEAFFGQGTRLTVV.

The chain links TRBV6-5 to TRBJ1-1; no clear D gene. Trimming removed 0 bases from V and 1 base from J, with 9 bases in between. Per the germline V gene, CDR1 is MNHEY and CDR2 is SVGAGI. CDR3 size: 15 residues. CDR3 region: CASSYSYGENTEAFF. DNA of the CDR3: TGTGCCAGCAGTTACTCGTACGGGGAGAACACTGAAGCTTTCTTT.

As DNA, the CDR3 is TGTGCCAGCACAGCTGGGACAGCTGAAGAGACCCAGTACTTC. It translates to CASTAGTAEETQYF. The chain combines TRBV6-1 with TRBJ2-5; 7 bases match TRBD1. CDR1 is MNHNS, CDR2 SASEGT, per germline. The CDR3 is made up of 14 amino acids. V was pared by 7 bases and J by 3 bases, with 8 bases of the junction left unmatched.

This clone came up a few times. The genes are TRBV12-5 and TRBJ2-3; TRBD2 matches at 9 bases. Germline assignment: CDR1 LGHNT and CDR2 FRNRAP. This CDR3 has 17 amino acids. Trimming at V came to 1 base and at J to 2 bases, leaving 7 bases not matched to a gene. The CDR3 reads CASGLGRLAGFTDTQYF. The CDR3 DNA reads as TGTGCTAGTGGTTTGGGTCGCCTAGCGGGGTTCACAGATACGCAGTATTTT.

The V gene is TRBV6-5, the J gene TRBJ2-7, with TRBD1 identical over 10 bases. V shed 2 bases, J shed 5 bases, and the junction held 3 bases outside the gene matches. The germline CDR1 and CDR2 sequences are MNHEY and SVGAGI. The CDR3 runs to 14 residues. CDR3 sequence (DNA): TGTGCCAGCAGTTACGGGGACAGGGGCAACGAGCAGTACTTC. Encoded protein: CASSYGDRGNEQYF.

The chain employs TRBV29-1 and TRBJ2-7, with TRBD1 as a possible D gene (5 bases). The V gene's germline CDR1 is SQVTM and CDR2 ANQGSEA. The length of the CDR3 is 11 residues. V lost 5 bases, J lost 12 bases, and 17 bases lay in between. In DNA form, the CDR3 reads TGCAGCGTTTCGGCAGGGCCCTCTCTGTACTTC. Translated, it gives CSVSAGPSLYF.

This clone was counted a few times. The V gene is TRBV19, the J gene TRBJ2-1, with 11 bases matching TRBD2. The length of the CDR3 is 15 residues. The germline V gene encodes CDR1 LNHDA and CDR2 SQIVND (reference sequence). V gave up 6 bases and J gave up 8 bases; unmatched junction bases: 9. The DNA for the CDR3 is TGTGCCAGTAGCATTACTAGCGGGGGCCAGGATGAGCAGTTCTTC. Its translation is CASSITSGGQDEQFF.

The rearrangement joins TRBV16 to TRBJ2-3; maybe TRBD2 (5 bases). The germline gives CDR1 KGHSY, CDR2 FQNENV. V dropped 4 bases and J dropped 5 bases, with 16 bases sitting between them. CDR3 length: 15 amino acids. In nucleotides, the CDR3 is TGTGCCAGCAGCCCCCACAGTGGGAGCGGAGATACGCAGTATTTT. It codes for CASSPHSGSGDTQYF.